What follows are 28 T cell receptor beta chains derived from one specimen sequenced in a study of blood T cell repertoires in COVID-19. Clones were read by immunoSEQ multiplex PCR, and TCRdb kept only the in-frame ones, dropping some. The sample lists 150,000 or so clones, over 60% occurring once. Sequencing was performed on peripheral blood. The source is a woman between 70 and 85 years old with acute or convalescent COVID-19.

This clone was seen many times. Here the CDR3 reads CASSLGLAGNYYEQYF. CDR3 in DNA: TGTGCCAGCAGCTTGGGGCTAGCGGGAAACTATTACGAGCAGTACTTC. This chain links TRBV5-4 with TRBJ2-7; 9 bases agree with TRBD2. Looked up from germline, CDR1 is SGHNT and CDR2 is YYREEE (reference sequence). V lost 0 bases to trimming and J lost 4 bases; unmatched junction nucleotides: 8. The CDR3 runs 16 residues.

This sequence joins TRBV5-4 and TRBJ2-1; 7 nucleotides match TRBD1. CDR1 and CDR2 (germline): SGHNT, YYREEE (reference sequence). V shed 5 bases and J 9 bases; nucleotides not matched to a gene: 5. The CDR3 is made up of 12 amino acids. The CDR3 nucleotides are TGTGCCAGCAGTTCCACAGGGGCTGAGCAGTTCTTC. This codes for CASSSTGAEQFF.

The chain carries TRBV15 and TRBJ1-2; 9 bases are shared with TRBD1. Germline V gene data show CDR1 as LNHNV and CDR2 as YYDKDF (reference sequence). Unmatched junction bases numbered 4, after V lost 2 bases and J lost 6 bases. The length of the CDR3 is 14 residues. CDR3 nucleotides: TGTGCCACCAGCAGAATGGGACAGGGTGATGGCTACACCTTC. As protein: CATSRMGQGDGYTF.

CDR3 sequence (DNA): TGCAGCGTTGTTCTACCCCTCGATACGCAGTATTTT. Translated: CSVVLPLDTQYF. This rearrangement joins TRBV29-1 to TRBJ2-3, with no clear D. The CDR3 runs to 12 residues. Germline CDR1 SQVTM, CDR2 ANQGSEA. Trimming took 4 bases from V and 6 from J, leaving 11 bases between them.

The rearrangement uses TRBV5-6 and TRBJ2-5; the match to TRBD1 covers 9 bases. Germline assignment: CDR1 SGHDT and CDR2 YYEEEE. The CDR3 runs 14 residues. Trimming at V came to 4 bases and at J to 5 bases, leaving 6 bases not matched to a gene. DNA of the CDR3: TGTGCCAGCAGCAGGGGACAGGGCTCGGAGACCCAGTACTTC. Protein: CASSRGQGSETQYF.

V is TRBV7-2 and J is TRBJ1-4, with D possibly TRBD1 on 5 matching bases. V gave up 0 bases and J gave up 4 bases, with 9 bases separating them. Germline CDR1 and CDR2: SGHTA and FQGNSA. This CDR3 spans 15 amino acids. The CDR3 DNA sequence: TGTGCCAGCAGCTTAGCCCAGGGCTTTAATGAAAAACTGTTTTTT. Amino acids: CASSLAQGFNEKLFF.

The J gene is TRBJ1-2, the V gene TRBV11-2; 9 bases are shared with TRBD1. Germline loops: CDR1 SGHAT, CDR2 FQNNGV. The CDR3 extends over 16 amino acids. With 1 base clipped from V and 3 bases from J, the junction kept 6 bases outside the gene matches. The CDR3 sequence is CASSLGEQGADYGYTF. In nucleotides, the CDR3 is TGTGCCAGCAGCTTAGGTGAACAGGGGGCGGACTATGGCTACACCTTC.

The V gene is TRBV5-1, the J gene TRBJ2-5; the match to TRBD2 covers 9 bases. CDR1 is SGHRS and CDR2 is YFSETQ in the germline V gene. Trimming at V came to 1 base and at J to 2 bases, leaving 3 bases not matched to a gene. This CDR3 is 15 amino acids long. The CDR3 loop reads CASSLKRGEQETQYF. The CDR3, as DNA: TGCGCCAGCAGCTTGAAGCGGGGGGAACAAGAGACCCAGTACTTC.

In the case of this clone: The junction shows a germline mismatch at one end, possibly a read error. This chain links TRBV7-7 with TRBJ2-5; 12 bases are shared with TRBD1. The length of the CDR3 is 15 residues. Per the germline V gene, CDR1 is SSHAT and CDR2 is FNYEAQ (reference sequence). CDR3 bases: TGTGCTAGCAGCCCGGGACAGGGGGCAGGGGAGACCCAGTACTTC. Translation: CASSPGQGAGETQYF. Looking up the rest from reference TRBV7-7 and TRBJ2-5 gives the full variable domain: GAGVSQSPRYKVTKRGQDVTLRCDPISSHATLYWYQQALGQGPEFLTYFNYEAQPDKSGLPSDRFSAERPEGSISTLTIQRTEQRDSAMYRCASSPGQGAGETQYFGPGTRLLVL.

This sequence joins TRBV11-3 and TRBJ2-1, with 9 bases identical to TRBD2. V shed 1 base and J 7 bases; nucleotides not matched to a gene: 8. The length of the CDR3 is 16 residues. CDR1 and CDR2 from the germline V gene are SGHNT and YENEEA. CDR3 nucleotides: TGTGCCAGCAGCTTAGGTGGGCTAGCGGGGATGAATGAGCAGTTCTTC. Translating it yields CASSLGGLAGMNEQFF.

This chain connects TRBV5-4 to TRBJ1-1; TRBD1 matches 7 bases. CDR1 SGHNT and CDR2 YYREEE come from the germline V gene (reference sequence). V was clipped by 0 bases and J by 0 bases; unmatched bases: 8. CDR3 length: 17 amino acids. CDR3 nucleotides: TGTGCCAGCAGCTTGGGGACAGGCAGACCTATGAACACTGAAGCTTTCTTT. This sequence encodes CASSLGTGRPMNTEAFF.

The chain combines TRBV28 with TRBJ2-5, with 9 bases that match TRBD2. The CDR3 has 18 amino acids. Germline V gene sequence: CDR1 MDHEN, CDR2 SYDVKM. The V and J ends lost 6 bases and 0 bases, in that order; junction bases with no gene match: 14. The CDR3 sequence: CASRGTGWLAGYQETQYF. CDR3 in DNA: TGTGCCAGCAGAGGCACAGGGTGGCTAGCGGGGTACCAAGAGACCCAGTACTTC.

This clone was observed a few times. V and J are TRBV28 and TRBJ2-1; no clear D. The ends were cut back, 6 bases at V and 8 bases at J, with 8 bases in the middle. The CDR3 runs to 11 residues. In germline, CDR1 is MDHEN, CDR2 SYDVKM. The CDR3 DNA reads TGTGCCAGCAGACTAAACGATGAGCAGTTCTTC. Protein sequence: CASRLNDEQFF.

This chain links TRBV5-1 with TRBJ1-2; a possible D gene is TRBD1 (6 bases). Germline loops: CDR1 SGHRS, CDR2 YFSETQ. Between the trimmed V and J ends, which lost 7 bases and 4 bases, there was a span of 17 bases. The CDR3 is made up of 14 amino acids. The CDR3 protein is CASGVDPGVYGYTF. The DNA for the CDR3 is TGCGCCAGCGGGGTGGATCCAGGGGTCTATGGCTACACCTTC. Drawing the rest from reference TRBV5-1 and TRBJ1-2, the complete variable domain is KAGVTQTPRYLIKTRGQQVTLSCSPISGHRSVSWYQQTPGQGLQFLFEYFSETQRNKGNFPGRFSGRQFSNSRSEMNVSTLELGDSALYLCASGVDPGVYGYTFGSGTRLTVV.

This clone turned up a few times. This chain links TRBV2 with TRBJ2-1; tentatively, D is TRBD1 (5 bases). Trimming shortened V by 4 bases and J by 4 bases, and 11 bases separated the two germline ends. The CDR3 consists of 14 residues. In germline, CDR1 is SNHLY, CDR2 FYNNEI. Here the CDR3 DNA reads TGTGCCAGCAGTGTGGCAGGGATTTACAATGAGCAGTTCTTC. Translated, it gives CASSVAGIYNEQFF.

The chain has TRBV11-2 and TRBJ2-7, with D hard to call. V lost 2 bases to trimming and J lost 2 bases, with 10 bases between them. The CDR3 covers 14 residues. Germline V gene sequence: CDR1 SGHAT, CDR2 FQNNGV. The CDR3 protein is CASSLNVGAYEQYF. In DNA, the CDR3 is TGTGCCAGCAGCTTAAATGTCGGAGCCTACGAGCAGTACTTC. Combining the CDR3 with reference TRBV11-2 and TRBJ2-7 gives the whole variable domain EAGVAQSPRYKIIEKRQSVAFWCNPISGHATLYWYQQILGQGPKLLIQFQNNGVVDDSQLPKDRFSAERLKGVDSTLKIQPAKLEDSAVYLCASSLNVGAYEQYFGPGTRLTVT.

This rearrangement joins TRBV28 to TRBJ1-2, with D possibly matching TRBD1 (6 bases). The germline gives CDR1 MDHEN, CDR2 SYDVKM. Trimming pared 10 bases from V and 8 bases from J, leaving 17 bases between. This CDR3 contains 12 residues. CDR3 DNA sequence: TGTGCCACTTCCGGGACACTCTGGGGCTACACCTTC. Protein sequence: CATSGTLWGYTF.

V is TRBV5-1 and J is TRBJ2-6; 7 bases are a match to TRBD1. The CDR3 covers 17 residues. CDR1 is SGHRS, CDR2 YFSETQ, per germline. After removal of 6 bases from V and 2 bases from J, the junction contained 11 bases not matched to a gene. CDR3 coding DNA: TGCGCCAGCACAGCTGGCGTTGACAGGGCTGGGGCCAACGTCCTGACTTTC. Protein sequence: CASTAGVDRAGANVLTF.

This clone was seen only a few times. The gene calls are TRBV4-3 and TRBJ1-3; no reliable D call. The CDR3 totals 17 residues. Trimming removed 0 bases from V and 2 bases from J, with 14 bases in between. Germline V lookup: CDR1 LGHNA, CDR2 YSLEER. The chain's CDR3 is CASSQDQVSVTGNTIYF. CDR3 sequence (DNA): TGCGCCAGCAGCCAAGATCAGGTGTCGGTAACTGGAAACACCATATATTTT.

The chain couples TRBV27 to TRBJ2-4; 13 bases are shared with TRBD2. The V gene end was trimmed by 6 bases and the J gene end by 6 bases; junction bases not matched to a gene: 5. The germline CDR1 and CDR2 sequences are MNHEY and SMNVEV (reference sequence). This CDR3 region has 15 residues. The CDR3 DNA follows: TGTGCCAGCAGGGAACTAGCGGGGGGGCGAAACATTCAGTACTTC. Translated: CASRELAGGRNIQYF.

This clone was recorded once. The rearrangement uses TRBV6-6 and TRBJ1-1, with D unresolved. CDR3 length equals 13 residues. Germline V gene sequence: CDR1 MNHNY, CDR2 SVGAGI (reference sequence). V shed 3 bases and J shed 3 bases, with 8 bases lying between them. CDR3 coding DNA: TGTGCCAGCAGTTATACCGCGGACACTGAAGCTTTCTTT. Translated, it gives CASSYTADTEAFF.

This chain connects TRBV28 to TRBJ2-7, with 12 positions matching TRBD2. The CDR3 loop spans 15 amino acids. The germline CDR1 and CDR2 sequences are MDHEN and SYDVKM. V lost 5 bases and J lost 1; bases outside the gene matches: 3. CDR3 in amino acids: CASSLTSGRSYEQYF. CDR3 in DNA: TGTGCCAGCAGTCTGACTAGCGGGAGATCCTACGAGCAGTACTTC.

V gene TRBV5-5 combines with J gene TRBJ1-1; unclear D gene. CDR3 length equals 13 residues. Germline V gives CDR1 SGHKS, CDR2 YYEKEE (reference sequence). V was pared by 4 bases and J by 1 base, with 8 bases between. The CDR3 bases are TGTGCCAGCAGCACGGGATGGAACACTGAAGCTTTCTTT. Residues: CASSTGWNTEAFF.

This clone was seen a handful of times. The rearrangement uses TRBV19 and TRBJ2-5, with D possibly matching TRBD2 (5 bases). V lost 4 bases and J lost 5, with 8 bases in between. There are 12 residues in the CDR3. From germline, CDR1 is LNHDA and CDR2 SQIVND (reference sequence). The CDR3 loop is CASSSGEETQYF. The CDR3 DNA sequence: TGTGCCAGTAGTAGTGGGGAGGAGACCCAGTACTTC. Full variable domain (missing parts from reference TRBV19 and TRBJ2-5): DGGITQSPKYLFRKEGQNVTLSCEQNLNHDAMYWYRQDPGQGLRLIYYSQIVNDFQKGDIAEGYSVSREKKESFPLTVTSAQKNPTAFYLCASSSGEETQYFGPGTRLLVL.

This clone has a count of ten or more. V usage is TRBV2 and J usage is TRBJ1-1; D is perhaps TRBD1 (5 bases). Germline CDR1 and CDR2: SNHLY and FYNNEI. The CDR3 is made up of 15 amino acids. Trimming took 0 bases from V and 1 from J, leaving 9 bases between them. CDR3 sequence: CASSEARQGNTEAFF. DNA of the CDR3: TGTGCCAGCAGTGAAGCGCGGCAGGGGAACACTGAAGCTTTCTTT.

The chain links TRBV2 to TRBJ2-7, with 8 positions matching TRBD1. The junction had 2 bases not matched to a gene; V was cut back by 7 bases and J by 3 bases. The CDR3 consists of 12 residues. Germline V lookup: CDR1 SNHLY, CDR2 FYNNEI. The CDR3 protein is CASTGQGYEQYF. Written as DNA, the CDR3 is TGTGCCAGCACAGGACAGGGCTACGAGCAGTACTTC.

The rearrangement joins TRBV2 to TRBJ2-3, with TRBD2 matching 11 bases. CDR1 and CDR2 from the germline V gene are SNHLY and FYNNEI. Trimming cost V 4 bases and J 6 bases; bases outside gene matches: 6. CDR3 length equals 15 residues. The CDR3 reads CASSGTSGSWDTQYF. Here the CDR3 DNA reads TGTGCCAGCAGTGGCACTAGCGGGAGTTGGGATACGCAGTATTTT.

The CDR3 sequence: CASRQDGKAGANVLTF. The DNA of the CDR3 is TGTGCCAGTAGGCAAGACGGAAAAGCGGGGGCCAACGTCCTGACTTTC. V is TRBV19 and J is TRBJ2-6, with unresolved D. The CDR3 sequence is 16 residues long. Germline-derived CDR1 and CDR2 are LNHDA and SQIVND (reference sequence). The ends were cut back, 6 bases at V and 4 bases at J, with 16 bases in the middle.